This T cell receptor (beta chain) was identified in a study of CD8 T cells in Susac syndrome. Study background: When blood was drawn, the patients with Susac syndrome were therapy-naive, on corticosteroids, or on intravenous immunoglobulin alone.

The recently defined diagnostic criteria for definite or probable disease were met by the Susac syndrome patients. CDR1 is SEHNR, CDR2 FQNEAQ, per germline (reference sequence). V was pared by 11 bases and J by 0 bases, with 20 bases between. This CDR3 spans 17 amino acids. The RNA, roughly 0.45 to 1 ug, was put through reverse transcription using random hexamers. Via MiXCR, TCRdb re-called the immunoSEQ multiplex PCR reads, giving one row per CDR3 protein. The sample holds about 140,000 distinct CDR3 sequences, roughly 94% seen once. V is TRBV7-9 and J is TRBJ2-6, with D hard to call. This receptor was obtained from a human donor with Susac syndrome. The sample taken for sequencing was CD4+ T cells from PBMCs. This CDR3 reads CAGWQAAKRSGANVLTF. CDR3 bases: TGTGCCGGGTGGCAAGCAGCTAAGCGCTCTGGGGCCAACGTCCTGACTTTC. Drawing the rest from reference TRBV7-9 and TRBJ2-6, the complete variable domain is DTGVSQNPRHKITKRGQNVTFRCDPISEHNRLYWYRQTLGQGPEFLTYFQNEAQLEKSRLLSDRFSAERPKGSFSTLEIQRTEQGDSAMYLCAGWQAAKRSGANVLTFGAGSRLTVL.